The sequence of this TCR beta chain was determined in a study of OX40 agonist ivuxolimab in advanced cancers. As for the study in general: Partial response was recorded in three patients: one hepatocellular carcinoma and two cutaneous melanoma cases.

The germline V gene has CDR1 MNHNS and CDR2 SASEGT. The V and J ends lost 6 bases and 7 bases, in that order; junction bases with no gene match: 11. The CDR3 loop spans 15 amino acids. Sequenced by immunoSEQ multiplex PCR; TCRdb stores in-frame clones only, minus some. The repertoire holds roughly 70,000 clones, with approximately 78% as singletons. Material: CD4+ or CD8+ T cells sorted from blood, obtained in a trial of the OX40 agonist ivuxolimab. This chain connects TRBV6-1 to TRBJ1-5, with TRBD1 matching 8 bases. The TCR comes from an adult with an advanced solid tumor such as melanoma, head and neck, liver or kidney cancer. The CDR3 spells CASSILTTGEQPQHF. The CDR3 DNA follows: TGTGCCAGCAGCATACTAACGACAGGGGAACAGCCCCAGCATTTT.